In its sample, the clone carrying this T cell receptor beta chain was seen a few times. A single record per CDR3 protein comes from TCRdb applying MiXCR to the 5' RACE reads. The sample records under 450,000 distinct CDR3 sequences, approximately 22% being singletons. The CDR3 sequence is 15 residues long. Trimming took 0 bases from V and 4 from J; bases not matched to a gene: 5. Germline loops: CDR1 SEHNR, CDR2 FQNEAQ (reference sequence). This specimen comes from a study of CD8 T cells in ankylosing spondylitis. The chain joins TRBV7-9 to TRBJ2-7, with TRBD1 matching over 8 bases. Sample: blood, either unsorted or a sorted T cell fraction (not recorded which). The clonotype comes from a male donor with ankylosing spondylitis or in good health (not recorded which). CDR3 protein: CASSLAQGAGYEQYF. Here the CDR3 DNA reads TGTGCCAGCAGCTTAGCGCAGGGGGCTGGTTACGAGCAGTACTTC.